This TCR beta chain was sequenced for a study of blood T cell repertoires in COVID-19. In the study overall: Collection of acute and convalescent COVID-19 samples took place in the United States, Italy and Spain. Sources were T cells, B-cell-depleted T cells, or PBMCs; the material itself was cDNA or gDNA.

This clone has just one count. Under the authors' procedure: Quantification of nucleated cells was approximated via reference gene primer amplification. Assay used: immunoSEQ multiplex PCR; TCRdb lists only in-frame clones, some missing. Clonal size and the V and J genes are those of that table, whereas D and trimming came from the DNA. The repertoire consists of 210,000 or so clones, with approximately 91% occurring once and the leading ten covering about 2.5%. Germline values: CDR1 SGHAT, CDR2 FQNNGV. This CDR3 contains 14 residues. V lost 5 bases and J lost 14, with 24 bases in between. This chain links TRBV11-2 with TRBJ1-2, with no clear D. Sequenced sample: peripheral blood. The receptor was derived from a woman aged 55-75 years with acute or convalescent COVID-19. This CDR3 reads CASSLTPGDTTGTF. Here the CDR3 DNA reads TGTGCCAGCAGCCTCACACCGGGCGACACGACGGGAACCTTC.